The present T cell receptor beta chain was sequenced within a study of OX40 agonist ivuxolimab in advanced cancers. Study-level background: Patients were infused with ivuxolimab every 2 weeks at 0.01 to 10 mg/kg. Patients treated during dose escalation were battling hepatocellular carcinoma, melanoma, renal cell or head and neck cancer.

The protocol was immunoSEQ multiplex PCR, while the TCRdb copy is restricted to in-frame clones and leaves out a portion. The table lists over 65,000 clones, 88% of them singletons. Comments on this clone: Its matching antigen is unknown.

The CDR3 contains 13 residues. Germline CDR1 SGHNT, CDR2 YYREEE (reference sequence). V lost 4 bases and J lost 5; bases outside the gene matches: 5. Study findings and constraints: CD4+ and CD8+ T cells in blood underwent clonal expansion by week 6 at 0.1 to 3.0 mg/kg. Some nonresponders also had low normalized T-cell clonal expansion.

This chain uses TRBV5-4 with TRBJ2-7; 8 bases are a match to TRBD1. The sequence derives from an adult with an advanced solid tumor such as melanoma, head and neck, liver or kidney cancer. The sequencing used CD4+ or CD8+ T cells sorted from blood, collected in a trial of the OX40 agonist ivuxolimab. Here the CDR3 reads CASSPMTGDEQYF. CDR3 coding DNA: TGTGCCAGCAGCCCCATGACAGGGGACGAGCAGTACTTC.